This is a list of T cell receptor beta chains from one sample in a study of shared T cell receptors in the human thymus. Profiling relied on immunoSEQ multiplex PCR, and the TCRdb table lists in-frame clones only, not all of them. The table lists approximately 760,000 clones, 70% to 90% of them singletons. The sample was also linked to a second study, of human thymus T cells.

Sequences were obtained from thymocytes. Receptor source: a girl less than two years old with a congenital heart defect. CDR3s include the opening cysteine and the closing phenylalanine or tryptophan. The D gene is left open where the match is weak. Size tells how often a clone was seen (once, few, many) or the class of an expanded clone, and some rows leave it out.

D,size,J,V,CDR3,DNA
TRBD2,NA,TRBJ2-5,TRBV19,CASSNNLGLAGGQETQYF,TGTGCCAGTAGTAACAATTTGGGACTAGCGGGGGGGCAAGAGACCCAGTACTTC
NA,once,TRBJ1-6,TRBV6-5,CASGGSPLHF,TGTGCCAGCGGGGGCTCACCCCTCCACTTT
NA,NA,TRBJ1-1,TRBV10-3,CAISEEASTEAFF,TGTGCCATCAGTGAGGAGGCTAGCACTGAAGCTTTCTTT
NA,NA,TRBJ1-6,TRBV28,CASRPYSSYNSPLHF,TGTGCCAGCCGACCGTACAGCTCCTATAATTCACCCCTTCACTTT
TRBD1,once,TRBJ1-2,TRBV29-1,CSVVDREIYGYTF,TGCAGCGTGGTGGACAGGGAAATCTATGGCTACACCTTC
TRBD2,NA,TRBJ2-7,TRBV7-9,CASSRLGGTPLYEQYF,TGTGCCAGCAGCCGCTTGGGAGGGACCCCTCTCTACGAGCAGTACTTC
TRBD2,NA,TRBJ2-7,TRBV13,CASSLIPQSAGLPKYEQYF,TGTGCCAGCAGCTTAATTCCACAATCAGCGGGACTACCCAAATACGAGCAGTACTTC
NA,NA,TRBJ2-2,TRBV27,CATALVNTGELFF,TGTGCCACCGCACTAGTAAACACCGGGGAGCTGTTTTTT
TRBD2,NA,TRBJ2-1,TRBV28,CAILAGGPDEQFF,TGTGCCATCTTAGCGGGGGGGCCGGATGAGCAGTTCTTC
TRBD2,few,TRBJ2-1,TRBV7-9,CASFSGGVYNEQFF,TGTGCCAGCTTCAGCGGGGGGGTCTACAATGAGCAGTTCTTC
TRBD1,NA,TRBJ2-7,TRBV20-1,CSARTGGEQYF,TGCAGTGCTAGGACAGGGGGCGAGCAGTACTTC
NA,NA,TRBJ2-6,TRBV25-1,CASSLWAGANVLTF,TGTGCCAGCAGTCTCTGGGCCGGGGCCAACGTCCTGACTTTC
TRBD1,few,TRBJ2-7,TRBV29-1,CSIYRGPSGEQYF,TGCAGCATATACAGGGGGCCCTCCGGCGAGCAGTACTTC
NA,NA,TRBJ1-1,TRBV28,CASSLVGGAAYGTEAFF,TGTGCCAGCAGTTTGGTAGGAGGGGCAGCCTATGGAACTGAAGCTTTCTTT
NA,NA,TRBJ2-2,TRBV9,CASQLGQGIAGELFF,TGTGCCAGCCAATTAGGGCAGGGGATAGCCGGGGAGCTGTTTTTT
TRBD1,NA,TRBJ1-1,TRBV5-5,CASSQRQGDTEAFF,TGTGCCAGCAGCCAGCGGCAGGGGGACACTGAAGCTTTCTTT
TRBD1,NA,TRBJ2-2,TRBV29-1,CSVGQGATGELFF,TGCAGCGTTGGCCAGGGGGCGACCGGGGAGCTGTTTTTT
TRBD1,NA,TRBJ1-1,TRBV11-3,CASSADRGTEAFF,TGTGCCAGCAGCGCCGACAGGGGGACTGAAGCTTTCTTT
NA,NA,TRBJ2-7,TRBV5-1,CASSLWAGPLEQYF,TGCGCCAGCAGCTTGTGGGCAGGGCCTCTCGAGCAGTACTTC
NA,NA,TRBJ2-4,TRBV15,CATSRVGGDLGAKNIQYF,TGTGCCACCAGCAGAGTGGGTGGGGACTTGGGGGCCAAAAACATTCAGTACTTC
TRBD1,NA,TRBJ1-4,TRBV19,CASSWTGINEKLFF,TGTGCCAGTAGTTGGACAGGGATTAATGAAAAACTGTTTTTT
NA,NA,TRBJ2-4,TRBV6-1,CASWVQGASKNIQYF,TGTGCCAGCTGGGTGCAAGGGGCTTCCAAAAACATTCAGTACTTC
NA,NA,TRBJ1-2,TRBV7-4,CASSSDRIYGYTF,TGTGCCAGCAGCTCCGACAGGATCTATGGCTACACCTTC
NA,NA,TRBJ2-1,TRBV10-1,CASSEASSANEQFF,TGCGCCAGCAGTGAGGCTAGTAGCGCCAATGAGCAGTTCTTC
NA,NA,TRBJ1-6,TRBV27,CASSPTYEPYGNSPLHF,TGTGCCAGCAGTCCGACTTACGAGCCTTACGGTAATTCACCCCTCCACTTT